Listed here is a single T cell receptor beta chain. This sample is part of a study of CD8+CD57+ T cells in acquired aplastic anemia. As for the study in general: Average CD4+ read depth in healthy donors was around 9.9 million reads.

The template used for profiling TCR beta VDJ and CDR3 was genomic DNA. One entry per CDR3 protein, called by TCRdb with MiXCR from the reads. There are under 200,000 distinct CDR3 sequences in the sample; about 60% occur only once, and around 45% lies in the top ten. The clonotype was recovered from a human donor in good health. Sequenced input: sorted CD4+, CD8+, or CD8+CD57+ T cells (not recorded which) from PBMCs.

The CDR3 protein is CASSPGTSGGVGNEQFF. The CDR3 nucleotides read TGTGCCAGCAGCCCCGGGACTAGCGGGGGGGTAGGCAATGAGCAGTTCTTC. This chain links TRBV7-9 with TRBJ2-1; the match to TRBD2 covers 16 bases. J gave up 6 bases and V 5 bases, and 7 bases lay outside the gene matches. Germline V lookup: CDR1 SEHNR, CDR2 FQNEAQ (reference sequence). The CDR3 runs to 17 residues.